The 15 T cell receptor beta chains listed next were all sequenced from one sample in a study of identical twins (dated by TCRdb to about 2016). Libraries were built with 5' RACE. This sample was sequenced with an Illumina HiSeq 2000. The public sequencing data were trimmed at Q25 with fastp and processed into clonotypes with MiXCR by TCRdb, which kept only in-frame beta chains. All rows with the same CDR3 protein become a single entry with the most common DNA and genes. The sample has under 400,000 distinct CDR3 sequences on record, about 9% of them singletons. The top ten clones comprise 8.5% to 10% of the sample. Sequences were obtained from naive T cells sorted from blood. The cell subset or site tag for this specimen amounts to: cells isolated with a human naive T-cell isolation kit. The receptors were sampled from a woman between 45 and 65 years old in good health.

For the CDR3, the DNA is TGCAGCGTTTACCCGTCTGGCGTAGGGAACACTGAAGCTTTCTTT. Translation: CSVYPSGVGNTEAFF. The chain is built from TRBV29-1 and TRBJ1-1; D is unresolved. Trimming pared 5 bases from V and 1 base from J, leaving 17 bases between. The CDR3 has 15 residues. Per the germline V gene, CDR1 is SQVTM and CDR2 is ANQGSEA.

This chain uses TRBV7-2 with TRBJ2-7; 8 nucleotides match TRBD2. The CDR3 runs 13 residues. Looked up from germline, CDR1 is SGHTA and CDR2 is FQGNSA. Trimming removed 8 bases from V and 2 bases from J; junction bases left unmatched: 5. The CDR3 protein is CASAVAGPYEQYF. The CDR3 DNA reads TGTGCCAGCGCGGTAGCGGGACCCTACGAGCAGTACTTC.

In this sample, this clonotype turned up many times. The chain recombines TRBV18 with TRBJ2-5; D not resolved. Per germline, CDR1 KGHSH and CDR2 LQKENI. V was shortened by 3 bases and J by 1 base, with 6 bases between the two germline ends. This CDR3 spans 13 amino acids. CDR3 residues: CASSPTLQETQYF. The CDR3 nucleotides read TGTGCCAGCTCACCGACTCTCCAAGAGACCCAGTACTTC.

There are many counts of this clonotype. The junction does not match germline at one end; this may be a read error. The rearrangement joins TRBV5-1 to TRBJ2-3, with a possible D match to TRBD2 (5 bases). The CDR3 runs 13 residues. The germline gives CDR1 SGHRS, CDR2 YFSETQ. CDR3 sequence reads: CASSLGDTDTQYF. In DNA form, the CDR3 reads TGTGCCAGCAGCTTGGGAGACACAGATACGCAGTATTTT.

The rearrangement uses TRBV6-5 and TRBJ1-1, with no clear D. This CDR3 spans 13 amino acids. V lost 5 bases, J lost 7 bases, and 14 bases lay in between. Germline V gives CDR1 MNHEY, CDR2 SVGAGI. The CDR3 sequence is CASSTPIRGEAFF. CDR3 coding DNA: TGTGCCAGCAGTACCCCTATCCGGGGTGAAGCTTTCTTT.

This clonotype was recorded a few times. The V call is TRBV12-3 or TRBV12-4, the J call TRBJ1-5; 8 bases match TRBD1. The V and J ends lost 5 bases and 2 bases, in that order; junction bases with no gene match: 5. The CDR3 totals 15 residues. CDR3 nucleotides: TGTGCCAGCAGTGGACAGGGCGGCGGCAATCAGCCCCAGCATTTT. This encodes CASSGQGGGNQPQHF.

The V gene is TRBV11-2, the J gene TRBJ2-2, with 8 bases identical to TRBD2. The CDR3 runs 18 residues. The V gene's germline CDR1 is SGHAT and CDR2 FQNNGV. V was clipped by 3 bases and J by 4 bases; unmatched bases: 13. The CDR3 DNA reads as TGTGCCAGCAGCTTCCCACAGGGTAGCGGGACGGGCACCGGGGAGCTGTTTTTT. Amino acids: CASSFPQGSGTGTGELFF.

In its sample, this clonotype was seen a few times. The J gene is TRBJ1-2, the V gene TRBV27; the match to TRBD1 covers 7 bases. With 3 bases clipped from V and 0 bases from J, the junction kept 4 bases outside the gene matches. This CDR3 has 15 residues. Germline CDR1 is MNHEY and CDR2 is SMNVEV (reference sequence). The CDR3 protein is CASSFSGGTNYGYTF. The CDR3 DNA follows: TGTGCCAGCAGTTTCTCAGGGGGAACTAACTATGGCTACACCTTC.

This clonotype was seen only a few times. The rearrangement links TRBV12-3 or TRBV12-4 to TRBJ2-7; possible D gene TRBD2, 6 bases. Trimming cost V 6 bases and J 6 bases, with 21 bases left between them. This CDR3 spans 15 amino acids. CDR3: CASSSSGVPVGEQYF. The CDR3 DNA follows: TGTGCCAGCAGCTCATCGGGGGTTCCGGTAGGCGAGCAGTACTTC.

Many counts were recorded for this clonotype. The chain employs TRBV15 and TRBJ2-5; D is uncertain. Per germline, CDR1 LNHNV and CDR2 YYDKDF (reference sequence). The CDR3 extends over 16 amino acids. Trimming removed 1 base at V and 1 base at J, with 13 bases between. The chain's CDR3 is CATSRVPNRPQETQYF. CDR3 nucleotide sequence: TGTGCCACCAGCAGAGTTCCAAACCGCCCCCAAGAGACCCAGTACTTC.

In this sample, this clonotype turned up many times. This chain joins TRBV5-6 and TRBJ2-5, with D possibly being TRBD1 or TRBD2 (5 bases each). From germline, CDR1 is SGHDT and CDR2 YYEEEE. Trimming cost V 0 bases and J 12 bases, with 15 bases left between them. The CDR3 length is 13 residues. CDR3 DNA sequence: TGTGCCAGCAGCTTGGTGGGGGATAGTGTGAAGTACTTC. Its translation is CASSLVGDSVKYF.

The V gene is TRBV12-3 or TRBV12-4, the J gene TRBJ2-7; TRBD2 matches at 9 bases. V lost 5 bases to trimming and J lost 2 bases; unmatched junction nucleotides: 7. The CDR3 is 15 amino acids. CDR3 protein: CASSAGTSSTYEQYV. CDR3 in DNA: TGTGCCAGCAGTGCCGGGACTAGCAGCACCTACGAGCAGTACGTC.

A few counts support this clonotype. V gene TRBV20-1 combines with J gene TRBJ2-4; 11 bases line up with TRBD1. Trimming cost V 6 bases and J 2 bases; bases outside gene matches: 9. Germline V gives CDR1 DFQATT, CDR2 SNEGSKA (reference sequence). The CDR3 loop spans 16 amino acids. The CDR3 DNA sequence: TGCAGTGCGTTCCGGACAGGGGGCGCGTCCAAAAACATTCAGTACTTC. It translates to CSAFRTGGASKNIQYF.

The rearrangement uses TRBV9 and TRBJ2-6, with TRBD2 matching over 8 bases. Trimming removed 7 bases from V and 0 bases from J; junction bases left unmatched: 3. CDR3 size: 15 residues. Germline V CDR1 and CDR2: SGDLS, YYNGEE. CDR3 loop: CASASGPSGANVLTF. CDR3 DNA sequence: TGTGCCAGCGCTAGCGGGCCCTCTGGGGCCAACGTCCTGACTTTC.

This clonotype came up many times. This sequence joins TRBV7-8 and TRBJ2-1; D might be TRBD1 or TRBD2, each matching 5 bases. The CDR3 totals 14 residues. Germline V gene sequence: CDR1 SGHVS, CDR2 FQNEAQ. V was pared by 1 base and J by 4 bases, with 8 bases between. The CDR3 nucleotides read TGTGCCAGCAGCTTAGGGGACGGGTACAATGAGCAGTTCTTC. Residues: CASSLGDGYNEQFF.